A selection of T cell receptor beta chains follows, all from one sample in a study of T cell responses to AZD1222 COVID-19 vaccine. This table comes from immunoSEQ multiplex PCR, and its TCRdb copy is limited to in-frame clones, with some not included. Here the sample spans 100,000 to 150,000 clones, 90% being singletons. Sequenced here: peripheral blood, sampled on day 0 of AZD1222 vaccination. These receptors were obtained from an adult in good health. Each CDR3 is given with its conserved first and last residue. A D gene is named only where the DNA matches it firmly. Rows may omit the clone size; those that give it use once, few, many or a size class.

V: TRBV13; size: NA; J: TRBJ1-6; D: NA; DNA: TGTGCCAGCAGCTTAGCAAACAATTCACCCCTCCACTTT; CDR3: CASSLANNSPLHF
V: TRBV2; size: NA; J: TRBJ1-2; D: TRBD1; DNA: TGTGCCAGCAGTACCAGGGGGCAGGGCTATGGCTACACCTTC; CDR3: CASSTRGQGYGYTF
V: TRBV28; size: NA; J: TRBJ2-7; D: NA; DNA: TGTGCCAGCAGTTTCCGAGGCTGGGGCCCCTACGAGCAGTACTTC; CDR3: CASSFRGWGPYEQYF
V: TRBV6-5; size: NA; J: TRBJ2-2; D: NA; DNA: TGTGCCAGCAGTTACACATCCGGGGAGCTGTTTTTT; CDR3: CASSYTSGELFF
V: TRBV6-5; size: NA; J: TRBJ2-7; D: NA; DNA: TGTGCCAGCAGTTACTCGATTGTGGGGGCAACTGAGCAGTACTTC; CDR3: CASSYSIVGATEQYF
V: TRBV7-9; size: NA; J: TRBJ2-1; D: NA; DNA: TGTGCCAGCAGCTTAGGACAGGGACTTCGTCTCTTC; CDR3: CASSLGQGLRLF
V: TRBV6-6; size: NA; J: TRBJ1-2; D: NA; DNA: TGTGCCAGCAATACAAATCCGGACTATGGCTACACCTTC; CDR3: CASNTNPDYGYTF
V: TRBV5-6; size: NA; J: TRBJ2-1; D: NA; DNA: TGTGCCAGCAGCTCCGGGATCATAACCTACAATGAGCAGTTCTTC; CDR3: CASSSGIITYNEQFF
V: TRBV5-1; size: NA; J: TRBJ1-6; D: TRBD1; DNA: TGCGCCAGCAGCTTGCTGGGACAGGGGGATTCACCCCTCCACTTT; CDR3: CASSLLGQGDSPLHF
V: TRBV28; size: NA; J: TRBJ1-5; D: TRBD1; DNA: TGTGCCAGCAGCCGCGGTCCATACAGGGGATCAGACAATCAGCCCCAGCATTTT; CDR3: CASSRGPYRGSDNQPQHF
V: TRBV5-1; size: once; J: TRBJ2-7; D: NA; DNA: TGCGCCAGCAGCTTTACGTTCGGACAGACCTACGAGCAGTACTTC; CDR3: CASSFTFGQTYEQYF
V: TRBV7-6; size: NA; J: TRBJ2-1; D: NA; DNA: TGTGCCAGCAGCTCCGATGGAGGTCTAGCCTTGGCTGAGCAGTTCTTC; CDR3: CASSSDGGLALAEQFF
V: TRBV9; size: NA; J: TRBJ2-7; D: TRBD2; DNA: TGTGCCAGCAGCGTAACGAGCGGGGCCACCTACGAGCAGTACTTC; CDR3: CASSVTSGATYEQYF
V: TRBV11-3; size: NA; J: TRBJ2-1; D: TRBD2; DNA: TGTGCCAGCAGCTTAGATCAGGGTGGGACTACGCATCCCAATGAGCAGTTCTTC; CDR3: CASSLDQGGTTHPNEQFF
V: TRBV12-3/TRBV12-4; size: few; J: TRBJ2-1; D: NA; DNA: TGTGCCAGCAGTTTAATGGGGAATGAGCAGTTCTTC; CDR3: CASSLMGNEQFF
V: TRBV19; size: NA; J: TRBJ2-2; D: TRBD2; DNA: TGTGCCAGTAGTACCGTGGGACTAGCGGGAGGGTCCACCGGGGAGCTGTTTTTT; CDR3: CASSTVGLAGGSTGELFF
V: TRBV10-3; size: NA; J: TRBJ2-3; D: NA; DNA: TGTGCCATCAATCCGAGGGGGGGCGCCTCAGATACGCAGTATTTT; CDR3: CAINPRGGASDTQYF
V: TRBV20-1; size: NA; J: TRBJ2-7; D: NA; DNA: TGCAGTGCTAGTTTCGGGAGCGAGCAGTACTTC; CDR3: CSASFGSEQYF
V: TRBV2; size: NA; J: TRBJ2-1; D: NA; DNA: TGTGCCAGCAGCTTTTACAATGAGCAGTTCTTC; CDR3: CASSFYNEQFF
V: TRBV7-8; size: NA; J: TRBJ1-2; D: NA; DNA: TGTGTCAGCAGTGGGAGGACAGTTAACTATGGCTACACCTTC; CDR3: CVSSGRTVNYGYTF
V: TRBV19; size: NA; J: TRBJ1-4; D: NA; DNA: TGTGCCAGCCTGGGGGCAGGGATGGGTGAAAAACTGTTTTTT; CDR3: CASLGAGMGEKLFF
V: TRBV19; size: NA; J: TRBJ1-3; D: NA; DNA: TGTGCCAGTCACGACAGCCTCACTGGAAACACCATATATTTT; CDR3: CASHDSLTGNTIYF
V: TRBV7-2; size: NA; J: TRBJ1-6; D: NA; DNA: TGTGCCAGCAGCTTACAGGGCCCTAGCTATAATTCACCCCTCCACTTT; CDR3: CASSLQGPSYNSPLHF
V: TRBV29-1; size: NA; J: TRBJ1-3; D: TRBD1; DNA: TGCAGCGGGCAGGGGGGAGGCTCTGGAAACACCATATATTTT; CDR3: CSGQGGGSGNTIYF
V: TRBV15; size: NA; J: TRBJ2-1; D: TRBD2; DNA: TGTGCCACCAGCAGCAGGAGGGTCGGAGCGGGAGGGCCCTACAATGAGCAGTTCTTC; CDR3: CATSSRRVGAGGPYNEQFF
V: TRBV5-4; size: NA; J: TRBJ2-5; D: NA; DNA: TGTGCCAGCAGCTTTGGGCTAATCCAAGAGACCCAGTACTTC; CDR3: CASSFGLIQETQYF
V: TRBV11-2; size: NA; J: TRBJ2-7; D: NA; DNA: TGTGCCAGCAGCCAGAGCTCCTACGAGCAGTACTTC; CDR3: CASSQSSYEQYF
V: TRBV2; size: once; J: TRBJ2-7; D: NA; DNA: TGTGCCAGTAAAACAGCGACCTTCTCCTACGAGCAGTACTTC; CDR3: CASKTATFSYEQYF
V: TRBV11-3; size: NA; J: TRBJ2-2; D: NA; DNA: TGTGCCAGCAGCTTAGGAGGCACGAACACCGGGGAGCTGTTTTTT; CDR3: CASSLGGTNTGELFF
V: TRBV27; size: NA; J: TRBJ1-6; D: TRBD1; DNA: TGTGCCAGCGGGACAGCTTATTCACCCCTCCACTTT; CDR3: CASGTAYSPLHF
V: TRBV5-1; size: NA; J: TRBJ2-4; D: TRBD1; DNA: TGCGCCAGCAGCTTGGTACCGGGACAGGAAAACATTCAGTACTTC; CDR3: CASSLVPGQENIQYF
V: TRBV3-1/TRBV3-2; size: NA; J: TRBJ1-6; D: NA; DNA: TGTGCCAGCAGACCCGGAGGGTTAGGCTCACCCCTCCACTTT; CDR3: CASRPGGLGSPLHF
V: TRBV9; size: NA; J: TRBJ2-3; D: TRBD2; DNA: TGTGCCAGCAGCGCATATGAACTAGCGGGGCGCACAGATACGCAGTATTTT; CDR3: CASSAYELAGRTDTQYF
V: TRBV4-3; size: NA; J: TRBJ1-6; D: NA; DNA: TGCGCCAGCAGCCAAGAGCAGGGGAATTCACCCCTCCACTTT; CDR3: CASSQEQGNSPLHF
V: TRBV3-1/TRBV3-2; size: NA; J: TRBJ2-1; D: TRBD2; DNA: TGTGCCAGCAGCCAATCCGCGATTGGACTAGCGGACAATGAGCAGTTCTTC; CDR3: CASSQSAIGLADNEQFF
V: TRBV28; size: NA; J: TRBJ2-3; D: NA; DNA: TGTGCCAGCAGTTTAGGAGGGATCACAGATACGCAGTATTTT; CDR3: CASSLGGITDTQYF
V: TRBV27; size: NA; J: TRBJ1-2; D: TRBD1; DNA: TGTGCCAGCAGTTTATGGCACAGGGGAAACTATGGCTACACCTTC; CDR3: CASSLWHRGNYGYTF
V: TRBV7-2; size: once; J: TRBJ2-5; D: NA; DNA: TGTGCCAGCAGCTTAGGCGTGTGGCAGGCCCAAGAGACCCAGTACTTC; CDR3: CASSLGVWQAQETQYF
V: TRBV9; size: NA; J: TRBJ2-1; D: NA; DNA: TGTGCCAGCAGCCCCCGGGACTTTAACAATGAGCAGTTCTTC; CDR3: CASSPRDFNNEQFF
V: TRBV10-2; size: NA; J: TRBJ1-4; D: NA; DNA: TGCGCCAGCAGTGAGTCTCAGGGGGAAAAACTGTTTTTT; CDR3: CASSESQGEKLFF
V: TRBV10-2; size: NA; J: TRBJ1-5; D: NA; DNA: TGCGCCAGCAGTGACAGGCCCGGGGGGACCCAGCATTTT; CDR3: CASSDRPGGTQHF
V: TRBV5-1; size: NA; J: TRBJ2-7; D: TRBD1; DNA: TGCGCCAGCAGCCCCGGGCAGGGGGTCGACGAGCAGTACTTC; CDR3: CASSPGQGVDEQYF
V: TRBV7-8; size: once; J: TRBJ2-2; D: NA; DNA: TGTGCCAGCAGCTTTAGTGCCGGGGAGCTGTTTTTT; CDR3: CASSFSAGELFF
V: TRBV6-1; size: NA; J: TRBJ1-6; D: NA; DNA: TGTGCCAGCAGTGAGGTAAAGGGTGTGTCACCCCTCCACTTT; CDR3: CASSEVKGVSPLHF
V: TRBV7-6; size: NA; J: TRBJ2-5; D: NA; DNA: TGTGCCAGCAGCTTAGAGGTTAGCGGAGTAGAGACCCAGTACTTC; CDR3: CASSLEVSGVETQYF
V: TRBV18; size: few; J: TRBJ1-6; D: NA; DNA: TGTGCCAGCTCACGGGGGGCAGGTGTGGATTCACCCCTCCACTTT; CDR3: CASSRGAGVDSPLHF
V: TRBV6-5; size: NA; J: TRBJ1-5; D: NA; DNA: TGTGCCAGCAGGGACGATCAGCCCCAGCATTTT; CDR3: CASRDDQPQHF
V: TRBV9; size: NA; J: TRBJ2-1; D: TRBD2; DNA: TGTGCCAGCAGCCCGGGACTAGGGGCACACGATGAGCAGTTCTTC; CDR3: CASSPGLGAHDEQFF
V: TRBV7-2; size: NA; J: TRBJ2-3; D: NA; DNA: TGTGCCAGCAGCTTGGGACCCATCACAGATACGCAGTATTTT; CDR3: CASSLGPITDTQYF
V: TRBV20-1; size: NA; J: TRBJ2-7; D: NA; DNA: TGCAGTGCTAGTGGCAGGGGAGGCGAGCAGTACTTC; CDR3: CSASGRGGEQYF
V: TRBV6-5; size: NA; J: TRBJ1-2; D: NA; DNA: TGTGCCAGCAGCAACCTGGACGCCTACTATGGCTACACCTTC; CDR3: CASSNLDAYYGYTF
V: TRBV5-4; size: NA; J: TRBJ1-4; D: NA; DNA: TGTGCCAGCAGCTTGGGGGGTGAAAAACTGTTTTTT; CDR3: CASSLGGEKLFF
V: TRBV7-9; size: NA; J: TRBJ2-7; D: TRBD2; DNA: TGTGTACAGTTGCGGGGGATCCTCGATCCCTACGAGCAGTACTTC; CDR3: CVQLRGILDPYEQYF
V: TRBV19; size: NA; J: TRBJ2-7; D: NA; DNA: TGTGCCAGTAGTATAGATTGGGAATACGAGCAGTACTTC; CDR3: CASSIDWEYEQYF
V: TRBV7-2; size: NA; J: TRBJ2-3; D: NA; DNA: TGTGCCAGCAGCTTAGAAAGCACTAGCACAGATACGCAGTATTTT; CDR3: CASSLESTSTDTQYF
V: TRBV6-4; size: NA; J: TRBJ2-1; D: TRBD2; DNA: TGTGCCAGCAGTGACTCCTTCGGACTAGCGGGACCTAGCTCCTACAATGAGCAGTTCTTC; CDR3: CASSDSFGLAGPSSYNEQFF
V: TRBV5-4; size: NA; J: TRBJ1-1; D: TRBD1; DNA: TGTGCCAGCAGCCAGGGACAGATGAACACTGAAGCTTTCTTT; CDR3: CASSQGQMNTEAFF
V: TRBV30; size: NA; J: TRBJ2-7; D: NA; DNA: TGTGCCTGGGCAAAGGGGGGAGGGCCGGGCGAGCAGTACTTC; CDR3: CAWAKGGGPGEQYF
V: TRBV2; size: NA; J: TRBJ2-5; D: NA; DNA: TGTGCCAGCAGTGTCCAAGAGACCCAGTACTTC; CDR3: CASSVQETQYF
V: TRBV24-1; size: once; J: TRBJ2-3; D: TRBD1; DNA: TGTGCCACCAGTGAGCCCGACCCCGGGACAGGGGCTAGCACAGATACGCAGTATTTT; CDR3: CATSEPDPGTGASTDTQYF